A single sample is the source of the 19 T cell receptor beta chains below, sequenced in a study of blood T cell repertoires in COVID-19. Here immunoSEQ multiplex PCR was the method, and the copy in TCRdb shows in-frame clones only, minus some. The table has 75,000 or so clones, about 83% seen once. The sequencing input was peripheral blood. These receptor sequences come from a woman of 80 years or more with active or convalescent COVID-19.

The chain carries TRBV6-5 and TRBJ2-3; maybe TRBD1 (7 bases). V was shortened by 3 bases and J by 5 bases, with 15 bases between the two germline ends. Germline V gene sequence: CDR1 MNHEY, CDR2 SVGAGI. This CDR3 spans 15 amino acids. This chain's CDR3 is CASSYEGAGRDTQYF. As DNA, the CDR3 is TGTGCCAGCAGTTATGAGGGGGCCGGGAGAGATACGCAGTATTTT.

This sequence joins TRBV18 and TRBJ1-1; D gene ambiguous. The CDR3 is 15 residues long. Trimming removed 3 bases at V and 3 bases at J, with 14 bases between. Germline CDR1 KGHSH, CDR2 LQKENI. The CDR3 is CASSPPPPGDTEAFF. In DNA, the CDR3 is TGTGCCAGCTCACCCCCCCCGCCCGGAGACACTGAAGCTTTCTTT.

The chain combines TRBV6-5 with TRBJ1-5; D is unresolved. Germline-derived CDR1 and CDR2 are MNHEY and SVGAGI. The CDR3 spans 13 residues. Trimming removed 6 bases from V and 6 bases from J, with 12 bases in between. The CDR3 sequence: CASSPRRVQPQHF. DNA for the CDR3: TGTGCCAGCAGCCCACGGAGGGTTCAGCCCCAGCATTTT.

The chain combines TRBV27 with TRBJ2-1; 8 bases line up with TRBD2. Germline V gives CDR1 MNHEY, CDR2 SMNVEV (reference sequence). The CDR3 has 17 residues. Trimming cost V 3 bases and J 6 bases; bases outside gene matches: 13. The chain's CDR3 is CASSLGGLEALPNEQFF. CDR3 nucleotides: TGTGCCAGCAGTTTGGGGGGACTAGAGGCCCTCCCCAATGAGCAGTTCTTC.

J is TRBJ2-7 and V is TRBV11-2, with TRBD2 matching 14 bases. This CDR3 spans 18 amino acids. With V trimmed by 0 bases and J by 4 bases, 8 bases remained unmatched. Germline V CDR1 and CDR2: SGHAT, FQNNGV. CDR3 coding DNA: TGTGCCAGCAGCTTAGAGATAAGGGGGACTAGCGGGAGTTACGAGCAGTACTTC. It translates to CASSLEIRGTSGSYEQYF.

The chain joins TRBV7-9 to TRBJ2-1; TRBD2 aligns across 10 bases. Germline CDR1 is SEHNR and CDR2 is FQNEAQ (reference sequence). The CDR3 runs 19 residues. V lost 4 bases, J lost 7 bases, and 19 bases stayed unmatched. The CDR3 sequence: CASSSRTSGALRVSNEQFF. The CDR3 nucleotides read TGTGCCAGCAGCTCCCGGACTAGCGGAGCCTTAAGGGTTAGTAATGAGCAGTTCTTC. Using reference TRBV7-9 and TRBJ2-1 for the parts outside the CDR3, the full variable domain is DTGVSQNPRHKITKRGQNVTFRCDPISEHNRLYWYRQTLGQGPEFLTYFQNEAQLEKSRLLSDRFSAERPKGSFSTLEIQRTEQGDSAMYLCASSSRTSGALRVSNEQFFGPGTRLTVL.

V and J are TRBV11-2 and TRBJ2-5; possible D gene TRBD1, 5 bases. The CDR3 loop spans 16 amino acids. V lost 4 bases and J 7 bases, leaving 22 bases between the germline ends. Germline-derived CDR1 and CDR2 are SGHAT and FQNNGV. CDR3 nucleotide sequence: TGTGCCAGCAGCTCTACCGCCGGGCAGGGCTACGGGACCCAGTACTTC. It is translated as CASSSTAGQGYGTQYF.

This chain uses TRBV5-5 with TRBJ2-7; 8 bases are shared with TRBD2. V was pared by 0 bases and J by 3 bases, with 5 bases of the junction left unmatched. This CDR3 comprises 15 residues. Germline V lookup: CDR1 SGHKS, CDR2 YYEKEE (reference sequence). In DNA form, the CDR3 reads TGTGCCAGCAGCTTGGCCGCGACTAGCGACTACGAGCAGTACTTC. Amino acid sequence: CASSLAATSDYEQYF.

This clone was picked up a small number of times. This chain joins TRBV6-5 and TRBJ1-1; 7 bases map to TRBD1. CDR3 size: 15 residues. V dropped 6 bases and J dropped 4; count of bases not matched to a gene: 11. From germline, CDR1 is MNHEY and CDR2 SVGAGI. Here the CDR3 DNA reads TGTGCCAGCAGGATGAGGGGGCTGGGGGGCACTGAAGCTTTCTTT. Translation gives CASRMRGLGGTEAFF.

The V call is TRBV9, the J call TRBJ2-7; 7 nucleotides match TRBD1. CDR1 and CDR2 (germline): SGDLS, YYNGEE. The length of the CDR3 is 14 residues. The junction had 6 bases not matched to a gene; V was cut back by 4 bases and J by 2 bases. The CDR3 region is CASSISGTAYEQYF. The CDR3 DNA follows: TGTGCCAGCAGCATTTCCGGGACAGCCTACGAGCAGTACTTC. Together with reference TRBV9 and TRBJ2-7, the CDR3 gives the full variable domain: DSGVTQTPKHLITATGQRVTLRCSPRSGDLSVYWYQQSLDQGLQFLIQYYNGEERAKGNILERFSAQQFPDLHSELNLSSLELGDSALYFCASSISGTAYEQYFGPGTRLTVT.

Worth noting for this clone: At one end, the junction sequence differs from germline, possibly due to a read error. The CDR3 DNA is TGTGCCAGCAGCGCAGGAATGGGGACTAGCGGCGATTTT. This codes for CASSAGMGTSGDF. The genes are TRBV13 and TRBJ2-3; 11 bases are a match to TRBD2. Germline assignment: CDR1 PRHDT and CDR2 FYEKMQ (reference sequence). This CDR3 is 13 amino acids long.

This chain joins TRBV19 and TRBJ2-4; TRBD1 agrees at 9 bases. In germline, CDR1 is LNHDA, CDR2 SQIVND (reference sequence). The CDR3 is made up of 17 amino acids. With V trimmed by 4 bases and J by 1 base, 8 bases remained unmatched. The CDR3 protein is CASSSQTGTGAKNIQYF. CDR3 DNA: TGTGCCAGTAGTAGCCAGACCGGGACAGGGGCCAAAAACATTCAGTACTTC.

The rearrangement joins TRBV7-2 to TRBJ2-3; 8 bases match TRBD2. J was trimmed by 5 bases and V by 1 base; bases with no gene match: 5. The CDR3 sequence is 15 residues long. Per the germline V gene, CDR1 is SGHTA and CDR2 is FQGNSA. The CDR3 bases are TGTGCCAGCAGCTTAGTTGGCGGGGGGCTAGATACGCAGTATTTT. This gives the protein CASSLVGGGLDTQYF.

The CDR3 sequence: CASRPTGFQYRNEQFF. DNA for the CDR3: TGTGCCAGCAGACCAACAGGGTTCCAATACCGCAATGAGCAGTTCTTC. The chain carries TRBV2 and TRBJ2-1; possible D gene TRBD1, 6 bases. Between the trimmed V and J ends, which lost 6 bases and 6 bases, there was a span of 21 bases. Germline V gene sequence: CDR1 SNHLY, CDR2 FYNNEI. This CDR3 has 16 amino acids.

The V and J genes are TRBV20-1 and TRBJ1-2; D is perhaps TRBD1 (6 bases). CDR1 is DFQATT and CDR2 is SNEGSKA in the germline V gene (reference sequence). Trimming took 2 bases from V and 14 from J, leaving 12 bases between them. The length of the CDR3 is 10 residues. DNA of the CDR3: TGCAGTGCTAGACGACAGGAAGAGACCTTC. Its translation: CSARRQEETF.

The chain employs TRBV18 and TRBJ2-3, with 8 bases lining up with TRBD1. Germline-derived CDR1 and CDR2 are KGHSH and LQKENI. The CDR3 runs 15 residues. The ends lost 3 bases at V and 2 bases at J; junction bases unmatched: 4. The CDR3 here is CASSPSGGITDTQYF. The CDR3 nucleotides are TGTGCCAGCTCACCTTCAGGGGGCATCACAGATACGCAGTATTTT.

This clone was counted a single time. V usage is TRBV19 and J usage is TRBJ2-5; a possible D gene is TRBD1 (6 bases). Germline V gives CDR1 LNHDA, CDR2 SQIVND (reference sequence). V gave up 5 bases and J gave up 4 bases, with 11 bases separating them. This CDR3 is 13 amino acids long. The DNA for the CDR3 is TGTGCCAGTAGTCGCACAGGGCGAGAGACCCAGTACTTC. Amino acids: CASSRTGRETQYF.

Only a few counts were recorded for this clone. The rearrangement uses TRBV28 and TRBJ1-1, with no clear D. This CDR3 has 14 amino acids. Between the trimmed V and J ends, which lost 5 bases and 7 bases, there was a span of 17 bases. CDR1 is MDHEN, CDR2 SYDVKM, per germline. CDR3 coding DNA: TGTGCCAGCAGTCTTGACATGGCTCAGGATGAAGCTTTCTTT. It encodes CASSLDMAQDEAFF.

The V and J genes are TRBV7-9 and TRBJ2-7; 7 bases match TRBD2. CDR3 length equals 14 residues. Losses at the gene ends were 5 bases for V and 2 bases for J; bases not matched to a gene: 6. In germline, CDR1 is SEHNR, CDR2 FQNEAQ (reference sequence). The DNA of the CDR3 is TGTGCCAGCAGCGATAGCGGGTGGACCTACGAGCAGTACTTC. As protein: CASSDSGWTYEQYF.